These 9 T cell receptor beta chains were all obtained from the same sample, sequenced in a study of shared clonotypes between healthy human individuals. TCRdb's table, derived via immunoSEQ multiplex PCR, lists solely in-frame clones and lacks some. The sample contains 2 million or so clones, roughly 95% of which appear only once. Material for sequencing was naive CD4+ T cells sorted from blood. Stated subset: CD45RA+ positively selected. These receptors were collected from a young man in good health.

The chain combines TRBV7-9 with TRBJ1-1; D unresolved. Trimming removed 5 bases at V and 0 bases at J, with 16 bases between. Germline V gene sequence: CDR1 SEHNR, CDR2 FQNEAQ (reference sequence). This CDR3 contains 16 residues. CDR3 in DNA: TGTGCCAGCAGCCGGGCCGGGAGTAACATGAACACTGAAGCTTTCTTT. Translating gives CASSRAGSNMNTEAFF.

This clone was observed a single time. The CDR3 is CASSLVTGARSNQPQHF. As DNA, the CDR3 is TGTGCCAGCAGCTTAGTTACCGGGGCACGGAGCAATCAGCCCCAGCATTTT. V is TRBV7-8 and J is TRBJ1-5; D possibly corresponds to TRBD1 (5 bases). This CDR3 contains 17 residues. Germline assignment: CDR1 SGHVS and CDR2 FQNEAQ. Trimming cost V 1 base and J 1 base, with 14 bases left between them.

This chain links TRBV10-3 with TRBJ1-5; perhaps TRBD1 as D (5 bases). Trimming took off 4 bases at V and 6 bases at J, with 13 bases between the two ends. The CDR3 has 14 amino acids. The germline CDR1 and CDR2 sequences are ENHRY and SYGVKD. CDR3 protein: CAISGGRGGQPQHF. DNA for the CDR3: TGTGCCATCAGTGGTGGGAGGGGAGGTCAGCCCCAGCATTTT.

Notes on this clone: A much bigger clone sits one base away, suggesting this may be a read error. Different DNA sequences within this sample yield the same CDR3. V gene TRBV6-5 combines with J gene TRBJ1-3; 10 bases map to TRBD1. Germline loops: CDR1 MNHEY, CDR2 SVGAGI. CDR3 length equals 14 residues. V was clipped by 8 bases and J by 0 bases; unmatched bases: 1. The CDR3 region has the DNA TGTGCCAGCCGGGACAGGGGCTCTGGAAACACCATATATTTT. Translation: CASRDRGSGNTIYF.

For this clone: One junction end does not reproduce the germline sequence, and a read error may be involved. The rearrangement uses TRBV7-2 and TRBJ1-1; D not resolved. This CDR3 has 15 amino acids. CDR1 is SGHTA and CDR2 is FQGNSA in the germline V gene. CDR3 sequence: CASTLVGGIDTEAFF. For the CDR3, the DNA is TGTGCCAGCACCTTAGTAGGAGGCATAGACACTGAAGCTTTCTTT.

This clone has only one observation. The chain links TRBV4-1 to TRBJ2-3; 7 positions match TRBD2. V was clipped by 1 base and J by 1 base; unmatched bases: 8. The CDR3 is 17 residues long. Germline V gives CDR1 MGHRA, CDR2 YSYEKL. Written as DNA, the CDR3 is TGCGCCAGCAGCCAAGCCGGGACTAAGGCGGGCACAGATACGCAGTATTTT. Its translation is CASSQAGTKAGTDTQYF.

The chain has TRBV11-2 and TRBJ1-6; TRBD1 matches at 7 bases. The J segment lost 7 bases and the V segment lost 1 base, leaving 4 bases of the junction unmatched. In germline, CDR1 is SGHAT, CDR2 FQNNGV. The CDR3 covers 15 residues. The CDR3, as DNA: TGTGCCAGCAGCTTAGGCACAGGGGCCAATTCACCCCTCCACTTT. This encodes CASSLGTGANSPLHF.

The chain couples TRBV19 to TRBJ1-2; TRBD1 might be the D (5 bases). CDR1 and CDR2 from the germline V gene are LNHDA and SQIVND (reference sequence). Trimming shortened V by 1 base and J by 0 bases, and 12 bases separated the two germline ends. This CDR3 is built from 16 residues. CDR3 sequence: CASSIGQSQPNYGYTF. For the CDR3, the DNA is TGTGCCAGTAGTATAGGACAGTCCCAACCTAACTATGGCTACACCTTC.

V gene TRBV5-1 combines with J gene TRBJ1-1; no reliable D call. V lost 1 base, J lost 5 bases, and 9 bases lay in between. The germline V gene has CDR1 SGHRS and CDR2 YFSETQ. The CDR3 is made up of 13 amino acids. The CDR3 DNA reads as TGCGCCAGCAGCTTGTCTCCCGAGACTGAAGCTTTCTTT. Translated: CASSLSPETEAFF.